This passage covers 24 T cell receptor beta chains from one sample sequenced in a study of CD8 T cells in Susac syndrome. The RNA input was about 0.5 to 1 ug, and it was reverse transcribed with random hexamers. From the immunoSEQ multiplex PCR reads, TCRdb called clonotypes with MiXCR, one entry per CDR3 protein. The data contain about 210,000 distinct CDR3 sequences, nearly 97% of them singletons. The sample was CD4+ T cells from PBMCs. The receptors were sampled from a human donor with multiple sclerosis.

This clonotype was counted once. The rearrangement uses TRBV29-1 and TRBJ1-3, with 10 bases identical to TRBD1. The CDR3 has 15 residues. Germline V gene lookup returns CDR1 SQVTM and CDR2 ANQGSEA. J gave up 4 bases and V 3 bases, and 6 bases lay outside the gene matches. The CDR3 DNA reads TGCAGCGTTGACCCGGGACAGGGGTACGGAAACACCATATATTTT. It encodes CSVDPGQGYGNTIYF.

The chain employs TRBV20-1 and TRBJ1-2; 7 nucleotides align to TRBD1. V shed 1 base and J 5 bases; nucleotides not matched to a gene: 7. The CDR3 spans 14 residues. CDR1 and CDR2 from the germline V gene are DFQATT and SNEGSKA (reference sequence). CDR3 coding DNA: TGCAGTGCTAGAGGTCGCAGGGGGGAGTATGGCTACACCTTC. Amino acids: CSARGRRGEYGYTF.

The rearrangement links TRBV5-6 to TRBJ1-4; D call uncertain. The CDR3 is 13 amino acids. Germline CDR1 is SGHDT and CDR2 is YYEEEE. Trimming stripped 4 bases from V and 8 bases from J, with 12 bases between. The CDR3 DNA reads TGTGCCAGCAGCCCTGCAAGTCGGGAAAAACTGTTTTTT. It translates to CASSPASREKLFF. The full variable domain, its missing parts supplied by reference TRBV5-6 and TRBJ1-4, is DAGVTQSPTHLIKTRGQQVTLRCSPKSGHDTVSWYQQALGQGPQFIFQYYEEEERQRGNFPDRFSGHQFPNYSSELNVNALLLGDSALYLCASSPASREKLFFGSGTQLSVL.

The V gene is TRBV12-3 or TRBV12-4, the J gene TRBJ2-7; D unresolved. This CDR3 is built from 12 residues. The V end was cut by 3 bases, the J end by 5 bases, with 8 bases between. The CDR3 spells CASSFWENEQYF. The CDR3 DNA reads as TGTGCCAGCAGTTTTTGGGAAAACGAGCAGTACTTC.

V is TRBV7-9 and J is TRBJ1-1; TRBD1 is a possible D gene (5 bases). This CDR3 has 12 amino acids. Trimming took off 1 base at V and 11 bases at J, with 11 bases between the two ends. Germline values: CDR1 SEHNR, CDR2 FQNEAQ (reference sequence). The CDR3 bases are TGTGCCAGCAGCTTAGGGGCAGGGCTGGCTTTCTTT. It is translated as CASSLGAGLAFF.

This chain joins TRBV3-1 and TRBJ1-2; D is possibly TRBD1 (6 bases). The CDR3 loop spans 13 amino acids. Germline-derived CDR1 and CDR2 are LGHDT and YNNKEL (reference sequence). Trimming stripped 4 bases from V and 3 bases from J, with 9 bases between. Here the CDR3 reads CASSLGTYYGYTF. Here the CDR3 DNA reads TGTGCCAGCAGCCTGGGGACATACTATGGCTACACCTTC.

This rearrangement joins TRBV3-1 to TRBJ1-4; D is perhaps TRBD1 (6 bases). The V and J ends lost 5 bases and 5 bases respectively, with 12 bases between them. CDR1 is LGHDT, CDR2 YNNKEL, per germline (reference sequence). This CDR3 is built from 14 residues. Here the CDR3 DNA reads TGTGCCAGCAGCTACAGCAGGGGAAATGAAAAACTGTTTTTT. Translating gives CASSYSRGNEKLFF.

This chain joins TRBV6-1 and TRBJ2-4, with D possibly TRBD2 on 5 matching bases. CDR1 is MNHNS and CDR2 is SASEGT in the germline V gene. The CDR3 spans 16 residues. Trimming pared 3 bases from V and 1 base from J, leaving 13 bases between. CDR3 protein: CASSDNRRAAKNIQYF. Here the CDR3 DNA reads TGTGCCAGCAGTGACAACCGGCGGGCGGCCAAAAACATTCAGTACTTC.

The CDR3 reads CASSALSGGQSTEAFF. CDR3 nucleotides: TGTGCCAGCAGTGCCCTATCAGGGGGCCAATCCACTGAAGCTTTCTTT. The J gene is TRBJ1-1, the V gene TRBV6-1; 8 positions agree with TRBD1. This CDR3 region has 16 residues. CDR1 and CDR2 from the germline V gene are MNHNS and SASEGT. The V and J ends lost 4 bases and 4 bases, in that order; junction bases with no gene match: 11.

The chain carries TRBV5-6 and TRBJ1-6, with no clear D. CDR1 and CDR2 from the germline V gene are SGHDT and YYEEEE. This CDR3 is 12 amino acids long. The V gene lost 1 base and the J gene lost 7 bases, with 3 bases spanning the gap. CDR3 region: CASSLRNSPLHF. The CDR3 DNA is TGTGCCAGCAGCTTGAGGAATTCACCCCTCCACTTT.

The V gene is TRBV30, the J gene TRBJ1-2; D is ambiguous. Trimming took off 0 bases at V and 6 bases at J, with 14 bases between the two ends. The CDR3 has 14 amino acids. Germline V gene sequence: CDR1 GTSNPN, CDR2 SVGIG (reference sequence). The CDR3 DNA is TGTGCCTGGAGTGTACTTGCGGGGTCGCATGGCTACACCTTC. Residues: CAWSVLAGSHGYTF.

This clonotype was seen once. In DNA form, the CDR3 reads TGTGCCAGCAGCCCTCGGGGACAGACGGGTGAGCAGTTCTTC. This codes for CASSPRGQTGEQFF. The V and J genes are TRBV12-3 or TRBV12-4 and TRBJ2-1; 7 positions agree with TRBD1. The trim removed 6 bases at V and 9 bases at J, leaving 11 bases unmatched. The CDR3 runs to 14 residues.

The V and J genes are TRBV29-1 and TRBJ1-2; D perhaps matches TRBD1 (6 bases). With 3 bases removed from V and 5 bases from J, the gap between germline ends came to 19 bases. CDR3 length: 15 residues. CDR1 is SQVTM, CDR2 ANQGSEA, per germline. In DNA, the CDR3 is TGCAGCGTTGATTTTGTGGGGGCGTTCGGATATGGCTACACCTTC. It is translated as CSVDFVGAFGYGYTF.

The chain carries TRBV28 and TRBJ2-3; 9 bases agree with TRBD2. CDR1 and CDR2 from the germline V gene are MDHEN and SYDVKM. This CDR3 spans 15 amino acids. V dropped 6 bases and J dropped 3; count of bases not matched to a gene: 7. The CDR3 DNA is TGTGCCAGCAGCCAAAGCGGGAGGAGAACAGATACGCAGTATTTT. This gives the protein CASSQSGRRTDTQYF. Variable domain in full (rest from reference TRBV28 and TRBJ2-3): DVKVTQSSRYLVKRTGEKVFLECVQDMDHENMFWYRQDPGLGLRLIYFSYDVKMKEKGDIPEGYSVSREKKERFSLILESASTNQTSMYLCASSQSGRRTDTQYFGPGTRLTVL.

The J gene is TRBJ1-1, the V gene TRBV29-1, with D possibly matching TRBD1 (5 bases). Looked up from germline, CDR1 is SQVTM and CDR2 is ANQGSEA. The V end lost 7 bases, the J end lost 3 bases, and 15 bases lay between the germline ends. This CDR3 comprises 13 residues. The CDR3 bases are TGCAGCGCCCCTGGGCCCAGGGACACTGAAGCTTTCTTT. Translated, it gives CSAPGPRDTEAFF. The full variable domain, its missing parts supplied by reference TRBV29-1 and TRBJ1-1, is SAVISQKPSRDICQRGTSLTIQCQVDSQVTMMFWYRQQPGQSLTLIATANQGSEATYESGFVIDKFPISRPNLTFSTLTVSNMSPEDSSIYLCSAPGPRDTEAFFGQGTRLTVV.

The rearrangement uses TRBV10-3 and TRBJ1-2; unclear D gene. The V and J ends lost 2 bases and 0 bases respectively, with 10 bases between them. CDR3 size: 15 residues. Per germline, CDR1 ENHRY and CDR2 SYGVKD. This CDR3 is CAISEVSGANYGYTF. Here the CDR3 DNA reads TGTGCCATCAGTGAGGTCTCCGGAGCTAACTATGGCTACACCTTC.

The genes are TRBV12-5 and TRBJ2-3; perhaps D is TRBD1 or TRBD2 (5 bases each). This CDR3 contains 14 residues. Germline lookup yields CDR1 LGHNT and CDR2 FRNRAP. Trimming shortened V by 6 bases and J by 0 bases, and 10 bases separated the two germline ends. The CDR3 DNA follows: TGTGCTAGTGGACGGGACGGAAGCACAGATACGCAGTATTTT. Protein sequence: CASGRDGSTDTQYF.

V gene TRBV25-1 combines with J gene TRBJ2-3; D tentatively fits TRBD1 or TRBD2 (5 bases each). Germline CDR1 and CDR2: MGHDK and SYGVNS. This CDR3 spans 12 amino acids. In DNA, the CDR3 is TGTGCTCGGGACGCTAGCACAGATACGCAGTATTTT. Its protein is CARDASTDTQYF.

The chain links TRBV3-1 to TRBJ1-2; D unresolved. Trimming stripped 0 bases from V and 7 bases from J, with 9 bases between. The CDR3 consists of 13 residues. CDR1 LGHDT and CDR2 YNNKEL come from the germline V gene (reference sequence). The CDR3 DNA reads TGTGCCAGCAGCCAAGAGACCTTGGGTGGCTACACCTTC. It yields the protein CASSQETLGGYTF. The full variable domain, with the rest looked up from reference TRBV3-1 and TRBJ1-2, is DTAVSQTPKYLVTQMGNDKSIKCEQNLGHDTMYWYKQDSKKFLKIMFSYNNKELIINETVPNRFSPKSPDKAHLNLHINSLELGDSAVYFCASSQETLGGYTFGSGTRLTVV.

The chain carries TRBV11-2 and TRBJ2-1, with 11 positions matching TRBD2. The germline gives CDR1 SGHAT, CDR2 FQNNGV. This CDR3 has 15 amino acids. The J segment lost 4 bases and the V segment lost 4 bases, leaving 3 bases of the junction unmatched. The DNA for the CDR3 is TGTGCCAGCAGCTCCCGACTAGCGGGATACAATGAGCAGTTCTTC. Its translation: CASSSRLAGYNEQFF.

The chain has TRBV7-9 and TRBJ2-1; tentative D call: TRBD2 (5 bases). This CDR3 comprises 14 residues. The V end was cut by 10 bases, the J end by 5 bases, with 18 bases between. The germline CDR1 and CDR2 sequences are SEHNR and FQNEAQ (reference sequence). The CDR3 region has the DNA TGTGCCAACGGTGGGTTCGGAGGTAACAATGAGCAGTTCTTC. Translating gives CANGGFGGNNEQFF.

The chain combines TRBV12-3 or TRBV12-4 with TRBJ2-1; 8 bases line up with TRBD1. The CDR3 length is 15 residues. The V gene end was trimmed by 3 bases and the J gene end by 6 bases; junction bases not matched to a gene: 7. The CDR3 protein is CASSFVRGQVNEQFF. The CDR3 bases are TGTGCCAGCAGTTTTGTCAGGGGGCAGGTCAATGAGCAGTTCTTC.

The chain links TRBV6-5 to TRBJ2-2; perhaps TRBD2 as D (5 bases). Germline CDR1 and CDR2: MNHEY and SVGAGI. The V gene lost 2 bases and the J gene lost 6 bases, with 10 bases spanning the gap. The length of the CDR3 is 14 residues. The CDR3 spells CASSYKARAGELFF. The CDR3 DNA sequence: TGTGCCAGCAGTTACAAGGCGAGGGCCGGGGAGCTGTTTTTT.

The chain combines TRBV19 with TRBJ1-2; possible D gene TRBD1, 6 bases. V was trimmed by 5 bases and J by 8 bases, leaving 15 bases between them. Germline CDR1 is LNHDA and CDR2 is SQIVND (reference sequence). The length of the CDR3 is 13 residues. The CDR3 here is CASSDRGTGGYTF. As DNA, the CDR3 is TGTGCCAGTAGTGACCGTGGAACAGGGGGCTACACCTTC.